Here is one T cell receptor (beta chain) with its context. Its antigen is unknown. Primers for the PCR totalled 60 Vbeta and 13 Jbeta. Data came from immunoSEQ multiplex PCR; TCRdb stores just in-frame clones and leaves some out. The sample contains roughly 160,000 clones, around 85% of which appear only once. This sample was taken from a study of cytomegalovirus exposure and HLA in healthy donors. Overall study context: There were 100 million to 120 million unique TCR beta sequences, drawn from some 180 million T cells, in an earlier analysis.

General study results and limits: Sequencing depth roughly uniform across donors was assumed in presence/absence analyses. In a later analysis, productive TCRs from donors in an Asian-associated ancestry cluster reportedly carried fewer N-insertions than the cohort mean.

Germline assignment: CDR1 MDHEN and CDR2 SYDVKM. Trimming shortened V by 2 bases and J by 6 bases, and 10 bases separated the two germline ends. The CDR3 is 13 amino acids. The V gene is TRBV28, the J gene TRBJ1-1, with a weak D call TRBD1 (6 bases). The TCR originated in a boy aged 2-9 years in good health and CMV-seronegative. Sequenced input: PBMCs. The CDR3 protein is CASSLIRGAEAFF. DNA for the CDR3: TGTGCCAGCAGTTTAATCAGGGGTGCTGAAGCTTTCTTT.